Shown below are 23 T cell receptor beta chains from a single sample sequenced in a study of shared clonotypes between healthy human individuals. Here immunoSEQ multiplex PCR was the method, and the copy in TCRdb shows in-frame clones only, minus some. The table has over 1.4 million clones, roughly 96% seen once; the top ten hold approximately 1%. Material: naive CD4+ T cells sorted from blood. Subset indicated: CD45RA+ positively selected. The receptors were gathered from a man younger than 40 in good health.

The V and J genes are TRBV19 and TRBJ1-2, with D possibly TRBD1 on 5 matching bases. The length of the CDR3 is 15 residues. The germline V gene encodes CDR1 LNHDA and CDR2 SQIVND (reference sequence). With 3 bases removed from V and 0 bases from J, the gap between germline ends came to 11 bases. The CDR3 loop reads CASSIKAGTNYGYTF. The CDR3 DNA sequence: TGTGCCAGTAGTATCAAGGCAGGGACTAACTATGGCTACACCTTC.

V gene TRBV18 combines with J gene TRBJ2-7; D may be TRBD2 (5 bases). The V gene lost 5 bases and the J gene lost 0 bases, with 14 bases spanning the gap. Germline V gene data show CDR1 as KGHSH and CDR2 as LQKENI. This CDR3 contains 15 residues. CDR3 DNA: TGTGCCAGCTCATCCCGGGGTAGCGCCTCCTACGAGCAGTACTTC. Amino acid sequence: CASSSRGSASYEQYF.

The rearrangement links TRBV2 to TRBJ2-3; 14 positions agree with TRBD2. After removal of 8 bases from V and 6 bases from J, the junction contained 7 bases not matched to a gene. The CDR3 sequence is 15 residues long. Germline V gene sequence: CDR1 SNHLY, CDR2 FYNNEI. The DNA for the CDR3 is TGTGCCAGCTCTCGACTAGCGGGAGGGCCTGATACGCAGTATTTT. This gives the protein CASSRLAGGPDTQYF.

The J gene is TRBJ1-2, the V gene TRBV18, with unresolved D. V lost 1 base and J lost 3, with 15 bases in between. Germline loops: CDR1 KGHSH, CDR2 LQKENI. The CDR3 spans 16 residues. The DNA of the CDR3 is TGTGCCAGCTCACCACTATCCGGGAAAACAGACTATGGCTACACCTTC. It codes for CASSPLSGKTDYGYTF.

This chain uses TRBV6-1 with TRBJ2-7; D remains unclear. The CDR3 length is 14 residues. The germline V gene has CDR1 MNHNS and CDR2 SASEGT. Trimming shortened V by 1 base and J by 2 bases, and 9 bases separated the two germline ends. CDR3 coding DNA: TGTGCCAGCAGTGAAGGACGTAACCCCTACGAGCAGTACTTC. It is translated as CASSEGRNPYEQYF.

The chain combines TRBV20-1 with TRBJ2-1, with D possibly being TRBD2 (5 bases). The CDR3 sequence is 11 residues long. V lost 6 bases and J lost 10, with 13 bases in between. Germline assignment: CDR1 DFQATT and CDR2 SNEGSKA (reference sequence). Here the CDR3 DNA reads TGCAGTGCCGACAATGGACTCGAGCAGTTCTTC. Translation gives CSADNGLEQFF.

The rearrangement links TRBV5-8 to TRBJ2-5; tentatively, D is TRBD2 (5 bases). The CDR3 is made up of 13 amino acids. The germline gives CDR1 SGHTS, CDR2 YDEGEE. V was shortened by 6 bases and J by 4 bases, with 13 bases between the two germline ends. CDR3: CASNLLEGETQYF. The CDR3 nucleotides read TGTGCCAGCAATCTACTAGAAGGAGAGACCCAGTACTTC.

The chain employs TRBV28 and TRBJ1-1; D gene ambiguous. This CDR3 has 13 residues. Trimming took 2 bases from V and 6 from J, leaving 10 bases between them. CDR1 is MDHEN, CDR2 SYDVKM, per germline. This CDR3 reads CASSLGYVSEAFF. The CDR3 coding sequence is TGTGCCAGCAGTTTAGGGTATGTGTCTGAAGCTTTCTTT.

CDR3 in DNA: TGTGCCAGCAGCTTAAGTAGGACTACTGAAGCTTTCTTT. This encodes CASSLSRTTEAFF. The V gene is TRBV7-9, the J gene TRBJ1-1; D is unresolved. The germline V and J ends were trimmed by 2 bases and 5 bases, with 9 bases remaining between them. The CDR3 sequence is 13 residues long. Per germline, CDR1 SEHNR and CDR2 FQNEAQ (reference sequence).

V usage is TRBV9 and J usage is TRBJ2-1; 8 nucleotides match TRBD2. The V gene's germline CDR1 is SGDLS and CDR2 YYNGEE. This CDR3 spans 13 amino acids. The junction had 6 bases not matched to a gene; V was cut back by 4 bases and J by 9 bases. DNA for the CDR3: TGTGCCAGCAGCTTCAGAACTAGCGGTGAGCAGTTCTTC. Encoded protein: CASSFRTSGEQFF.

The chain is built from TRBV5-1 and TRBJ2-1; D remains ambiguous. The CDR3 runs to 17 residues. The V and J ends lost 2 bases and 2 bases respectively, with 17 bases between them. Germline values: CDR1 SGHRS, CDR2 YFSETQ. The CDR3 sequence is CASSLSTNPSTYNEQFF. The DNA for the CDR3 is TGCGCCAGCAGCTTATCAACTAACCCGTCGACCTACAATGAGCAGTTCTTC.

V is TRBV7-8 and J is TRBJ1-5; D is possibly TRBD1 (6 bases). CDR3 length: 16 amino acids. Germline V lookup: CDR1 SGHVS, CDR2 FQNEAQ. V lost 6 bases and J 0 bases, leaving 15 bases between the germline ends. The CDR3 region is CASRPTGPYSNQPQHF. CDR3 in DNA: TGTGCCAGCAGGCCAACAGGGCCCTATAGCAATCAGCCCCAGCATTTT.

This chain uses TRBV6-1 with TRBJ1-1; D uncertain. With 6 bases removed from V and 5 bases from J, the gap between germline ends came to 13 bases. CDR1 is MNHNS and CDR2 is SASEGT in the germline V gene. The CDR3 totals 13 residues. CDR3 sequence: CASSPVWGTEAFF. The DNA for the CDR3 is TGTGCCAGCAGCCCAGTGTGGGGAACTGAAGCTTTCTTT.

This chain uses TRBV27 with TRBJ2-7, with D possibly being TRBD1 or TRBD2 (7 bases each). CDR1 is MNHEY, CDR2 SMNVEV, per germline (reference sequence). CDR3 length equals 19 residues. V was pared by 5 bases and J by 0 bases, with 26 bases between. The CDR3 protein is CASSPRQGSPSGPSYEQYF. The CDR3 DNA follows: TGTGCCAGCAGTCCCCGACAGGGCTCTCCTAGCGGTCCCTCCTACGAGCAGTACTTC.

The chain joins TRBV2 to TRBJ1-1; no firm D call. Germline V gene sequence: CDR1 SNHLY, CDR2 FYNNEI. V was cut by 2 bases and J by 0 bases, with 10 bases left in between. This CDR3 has 15 amino acids. The CDR3 loop is CASSEHGPLNTEAFF. The CDR3 DNA follows: TGTGCCAGCAGTGAACACGGGCCCTTGAACACTGAAGCTTTCTTT.

The V and J genes are TRBV7-6 and TRBJ2-7; TRBD1 matches 9 bases. This CDR3 is 16 amino acids long. CDR1 and CDR2 (germline): SGHVS, FNYEAQ. V dropped 1 base and J dropped 6; count of bases not matched to a gene: 10. CDR3 loop: CASSLGTGAAKGEQYF. The CDR3 region has the DNA TGTGCCAGCAGCTTAGGGACAGGGGCCGCGAAGGGCGAGCAGTACTTC.

The chain combines TRBV19 with TRBJ2-3; D unresolved. Germline V gives CDR1 LNHDA, CDR2 SQIVND (reference sequence). The CDR3 is made up of 12 amino acids. V shed 3 bases and J shed 4 bases, with 5 bases lying between them. The CDR3 DNA is TGTGCCAGTAGTATTTGGGCAGATACGCAGTATTTT. Translated, it gives CASSIWADTQYF.

The chain is built from TRBV5-6 and TRBJ2-5; 8 nucleotides agree with TRBD2. There are 18 residues in the CDR3. Trimming removed 1 base from V and 5 bases from J; junction bases left unmatched: 16. CDR1 is SGHDT and CDR2 is YYEEEE in the germline V gene. CDR3 coding DNA: TGTGCCAGCAGCTTGACTGGCCGATCAGCGGGAGTGCGGGAGACCCAGTACTTC. Encoded protein: CASSLTGRSAGVRETQYF.

The J gene is TRBJ2-5, the V gene TRBV25-1, with D perhaps given as TRBD1 or TRBD2 (5 bases each). Germline CDR1 MGHDK, CDR2 SYGVNS. The CDR3 runs 14 residues. V was clipped by 6 bases and J by 1 base, with 12 bases between them. This CDR3 is CASRGVGTQETQYF. CDR3 DNA sequence: TGTGCCAGCAGGGGGGTGGGGACCCAAGAGACCCAGTACTTC.

This sequence joins TRBV5-1 and TRBJ2-1, with 9 bases identical to TRBD1. With 3 bases clipped from V and 7 bases from J, the junction kept 2 bases outside the gene matches. Germline loops: CDR1 SGHRS, CDR2 YFSETQ. This CDR3 contains 13 residues. The CDR3 sequence is CASSWGQGNEQFF. The CDR3 DNA reads TGCGCCAGCAGCTGGGGACAGGGTAATGAGCAGTTCTTC.

The rearrangement joins TRBV7-2 to TRBJ2-5, with 9 positions matching TRBD1. The V segment lost 8 bases and the J segment 7 bases; nucleotides outside the gene matches: 11. CDR1 SGHTA and CDR2 FQGNSA come from the germline V gene. CDR3 length: 14 residues. The CDR3 DNA reads as TGTGCCAGCGGCGGGACAGGGTACGGGTTGACCCAGTACTTC. This encodes CASGGTGYGLTQYF.

Worth noting for this clone: This same CDR3 is encoded by further DNA sequences in the sample. The chain links TRBV10-3 to TRBJ1-4; D call uncertain. Germline V lookup: CDR1 ENHRY, CDR2 SYGVKD. CDR3 size: 11 residues. Deletions cut 2 bases from V and 8 bases from J, with 3 bases between. The CDR3 loop is CAISEGEKLFF. For the CDR3, the DNA is TGTGCCATCAGTGAGGGGGAAAAACTGTTTTTT.

This chain connects TRBV29-1 to TRBJ2-5; 10 bases line up with TRBD2. Germline CDR1 reads SQVTM; CDR2 reads ANQGSEA. The V gene end was trimmed by 6 bases and the J gene end by 3 bases; junction bases not matched to a gene: 10. This CDR3 is built from 15 residues. As DNA, the CDR3 is TGCAGCGTCAAAGCGGGAGGGAGCCGAGAAGAGACCCAGTACTTC. Amino acid sequence: CSVKAGGSREETQYF.